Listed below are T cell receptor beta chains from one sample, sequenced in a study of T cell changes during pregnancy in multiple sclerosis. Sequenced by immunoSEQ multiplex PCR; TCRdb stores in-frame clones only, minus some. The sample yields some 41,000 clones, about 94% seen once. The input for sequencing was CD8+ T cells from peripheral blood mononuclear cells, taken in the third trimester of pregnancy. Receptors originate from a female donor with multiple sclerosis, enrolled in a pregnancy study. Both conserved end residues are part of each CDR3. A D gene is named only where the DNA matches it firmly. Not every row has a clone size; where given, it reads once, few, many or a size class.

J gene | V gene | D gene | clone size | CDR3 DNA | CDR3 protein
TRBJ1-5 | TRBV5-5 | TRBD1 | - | TGTGCCAGCAGCCAGGACAGGGACCCTGGTCAGCCCCAGCATTTT | CASSQDRDPGQPQHF
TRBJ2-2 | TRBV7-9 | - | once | TGTGCCAGCAGCTCCTCGGGGACCGGGGAGCTGTTTTTT | CASSSSGTGELFF
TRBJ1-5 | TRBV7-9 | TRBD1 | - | TGTGCCAGCCAAGGGACAGGCAATCAGCCCCAGCATTTT | CASQGTGNQPQHF
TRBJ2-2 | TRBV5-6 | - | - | TGTGCCAGCAGCTATAAGACAGAGCCGAAGGCGGGGGAGCTGTTTTTT | CASSYKTEPKAGELFF
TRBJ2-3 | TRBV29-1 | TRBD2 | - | TGCAGCGTCGGGACTAGCGGGCTTACTACAGATACGCAGTATTTT | CSVGTSGLTTDTQYF
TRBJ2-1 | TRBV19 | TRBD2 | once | TGTGCCAGTAGTATAGGCCTAGCGGGAGCTAATGAGCAGTTCTTC | CASSIGLAGANEQFF
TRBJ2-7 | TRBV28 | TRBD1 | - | TGTGCCAGCAGTTTAGGGGTCAGGGGGCTCTCCTACGAGCAGTACTTC | CASSLGVRGLSYEQYF
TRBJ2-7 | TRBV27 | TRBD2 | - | TGTGCCAGCAGTATAGCGGGAGGGAACTACGAGCAGTACTTC | CASSIAGGNYEQYF
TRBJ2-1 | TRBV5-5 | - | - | TGTGCCAGCAGCTTGTTGGCGGCAACCGGCAATGAGCAGTTCTTC | CASSLLAATGNEQFF
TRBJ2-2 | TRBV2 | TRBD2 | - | TGTGCCAGCAGGTACAGGTTTATGGACACTAGCGGGAACACCGGGGAGCTGTTTTTT | CASRYRFMDTSGNTGELFF
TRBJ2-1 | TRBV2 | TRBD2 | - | TGTGCCAGCAGTGAGGCTAGCGGGAGTAATGAGCAGTTCTTC | CASSEASGSNEQFF
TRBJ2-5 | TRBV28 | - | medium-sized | TGTGCCGAGTCGGAGAGGCAGTACCAAGAGACCCAGTACTTC | CAESERQYQETQYF
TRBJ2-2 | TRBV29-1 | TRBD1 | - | TGCAGCGCCACGGGTGGACAGGGGTTGGCCGGGGAGCTGTTTTTT | CSATGGQGLAGELFF
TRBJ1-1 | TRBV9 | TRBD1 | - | TGTGCCAGCAGCGCCGGGACAGGGATGGGGTGGGATGAAGCTTTCTTT | CASSAGTGMGWDEAFF
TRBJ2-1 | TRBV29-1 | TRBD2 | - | TGCAGCGTTGGGCGGGAGAACGGCAATGAGCAGTTCTTC | CSVGRENGNEQFF
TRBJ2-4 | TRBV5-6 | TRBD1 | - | TGTGCCAGCAGCGCGGGACAGGGCGGTCTCGTATACATTCAGTACTTC | CASSAGQGGLVYIQYF